This TCR beta chain was sequenced in a study of T-cell memory formation after mild COVID-19. General observations from the study: Pre-infection memory already had some responding clones, implying cross-reactive memory joined. Confirmation of SARS-CoV-2 specificity was lacking for second-wave clones peaking day 37. Clones that contracted from day 15 to 85 were balanced CD4/CD8, while later expanders leaned CD4+.

Concerning this clonotype: Its antigen remains unknown.

With constant-segment primers, 5'RACE yielded cDNA libraries of TCR alpha and TCR beta that carried sample barcodes and UMIs. TCRdb independently ran MiXCR on the 5' RACE reads; one entry per CDR3 protein. The sample yields more than 200,000 distinct CDR3 sequences, about 16% seen once. Per the germline V gene, CDR1 is SGHTA and CDR2 is FQGTGA. This CDR3 contains 14 residues. Trimming took 4 bases from V and 1 from J, leaving 9 bases between them. The source of this sequence is a man younger than 35 who had mild COVID-19 (a few samples of this study predate the infection). Cell type and time point are not known. This chain uses TRBV7-3 with TRBJ2-3, with D perhaps matching TRBD1 (5 bases). Sequencing was carried out using PBMCs or a T cell subset sorted from them (not recorded which). The CDR3 reads CASSSGIRTDTQYF. The CDR3, as DNA: TGTGCCAGCAGCTCAGGGATTCGCACAGATACGCAGTATTTT.